This T cell receptor (beta chain) comes out of a study of shared clonotypes between healthy human individuals. At the level of the study: Three plates were used per donor for CD4 naive, three for CD4 memory, two for CD8 naive and one for CD8 memory.

CD45RA+ naive and CD45RA-negative memory subsets were separated from CD4+ cells. To note about this clone: Its antigen remains unknown.

Germline-derived CDR1 and CDR2 are GTSNPN and SVGIG (reference sequence). The CDR3 extends over 12 amino acids. Trimming cost V 4 bases and J 5 bases, with 11 bases left between them. Notes on the study in general: Clonotypes shared by all four sorted-subset donors had higher generation probabilities than non-shared clonotypes. Naive CD4 clonotype sharing across several donors was around 5%.

Clones were sequenced by immunoSEQ multiplex PCR, and TCRdb holds only the in-frame ones, with some missing. The table has 2 million to 2.5 million clones, almost 96% seen once; the top ten hold about 0.13%. This sequence was found in a young man in good health. The sample consisted of naive CD4+ T cells sorted from blood. Specified subset: CD45RA+ positively selected. The chain employs TRBV30 and TRBJ1-2; TRBD1 is a possible D gene (6 bases). The CDR3 DNA follows: TGTGCCTGGATGGGGGCTGGGTATGGCTACACCTTC. Translated, it gives CAWMGAGYGYTF. Drawing the rest from reference TRBV30 and TRBJ1-2, the complete variable domain is SQTIHQWPATLVQPVGSPLSLECTVEGTSNPNLYWYRQAAGRGLQLLFYSVGIGQISSEVPQNLSASRPQDRQFILSSKKLLLSDSGFYLCAWMGAGYGYTFGSGTRLTVV.